The 11 T cell receptor beta chains reported below all come from one sample, sequenced in a study of radiotherapy plus CTLA-4 blockade in lung cancer. Measured with immunoSEQ multiplex PCR; TCRdb has only the in-frame clones, and not every one. The top ten hold approximately 22% of the sample, which has some 73,000 clones, over 70% seen once. This material consisted of peripheral blood, taken from a patient treated with radiotherapy plus ipilimumab. Receptors originate from a human donor with non-small cell lung cancer whose response to radiotherapy plus ipilimumab could not be evaluated. Some clones in this sample may be carry-over from other donors' samples.

The sample holds one count of this clone. CDR3 nucleotide sequence: TGTGCCACCAGCAGAAAATCACCCGGGACTAGCGGGGGGGCCACTGGGGCCAACGTCCTGACTTTC. Amino acids: CATSRKSPGTSGGATGANVLTF. The chain couples TRBV15 to TRBJ2-6, with TRBD2 matching 16 bases. The germline V gene has CDR1 LNHNV and CDR2 YYDKDF (reference sequence). The CDR3 is made up of 22 amino acids. The V segment lost 2 bases and the J segment 2 bases; nucleotides outside the gene matches: 12.

This rearrangement joins TRBV28 to TRBJ1-4; D not certain. This CDR3 is built from 15 residues. Per the germline V gene, CDR1 is MDHEN and CDR2 is SYDVKM. Trimming removed 5 bases at V and 6 bases at J, with 16 bases between. The CDR3 nucleotides read TGTGCCAGCAGTCCTAAAGCACGCGTCGATGAAAAACTGTTTTTT. Translation gives CASSPKARVDEKLFF.

The gene calls are TRBV28 and TRBJ2-1, with 8 bases matching TRBD2. There are 15 residues in the CDR3. V was pared by 4 bases and J by 4 bases, with 6 bases of the junction left unmatched. Germline CDR1 is MDHEN and CDR2 is SYDVKM. This CDR3 is CASSSAGGQYNEQFF. In DNA, the CDR3 is TGTGCCAGCAGTTCTGCGGGGGGCCAGTACAATGAGCAGTTCTTC.

This chain connects TRBV7-2 to TRBJ2-7, with 7 bases fitting TRBD1. Germline CDR1 reads SGHTA; CDR2 reads FQGNSA. This CDR3 is built from 15 residues. Trimming took 6 bases from V and 4 from J; bases not matched to a gene: 12. The CDR3 reads CASSQVKTGPYEQYF. In nucleotides, the CDR3 is TGTGCCAGCAGTCAAGTTAAGACAGGGCCGTACGAGCAGTACTTC.

The V gene is TRBV5-7, the J gene TRBJ2-3; D gene ambiguous. TRBV5-7 belongs to the ORF category, with a function that is uncertain. The CDR3 contains 15 residues. V was trimmed by 4 bases and J by 1 base, leaving 13 bases between them. The CDR3 bases are TGTGCCAGCAGCGTGACCGGAGACCGCACAGATACGCAGTATTTT. This sequence encodes CASSVTGDRTDTQYF.

This rearrangement joins TRBV5-6 to TRBJ2-3, with D perhaps TRBD1 (7 bases). Germline V CDR1 and CDR2: SGHDT, YYEEEE. Trimming removed 3 bases at V and 5 bases at J, with 16 bases between. The CDR3 is 15 residues long. CDR3 region: CASSSWGRGVDTQYF. CDR3 nucleotide sequence: TGTGCCAGCAGCTCGTGGGGCAGGGGGGTAGATACGCAGTATTTT.

The genes are TRBV25-1 and TRBJ2-2; weak D call: TRBD1 (6 bases). The germline V gene encodes CDR1 MGHDK and CDR2 SYGVNS. This CDR3 is built from 16 residues. V dropped 4 bases and J dropped 1 base, with 13 bases sitting between them. The CDR3 DNA is TGTGCCAGCAGTGGAGAAACAGGGAAGAACACCGGGGAGCTGTTTTTT. Amino acid sequence: CASSGETGKNTGELFF.

V gene TRBV9 combines with J gene TRBJ1-1; D is unclear. The CDR3 is made up of 14 amino acids. Trimming took 0 bases from V and 4 from J, leaving 10 bases between them. Germline V lookup: CDR1 SGDLS, CDR2 YYNGEE. The CDR3: CASSVASRLTEAFF. In DNA form, the CDR3 reads TGTGCCAGCAGCGTAGCTTCCAGGCTCACTGAAGCTTTCTTT.

This rearrangement joins TRBV6-5 to TRBJ1-1, with D possibly being TRBD1 (6 bases). V lost 5 bases, J lost 5 bases, and 12 bases lay in between. This CDR3 is built from 13 residues. Germline values: CDR1 MNHEY, CDR2 SVGAGI. The CDR3 DNA reads as TGTGCCAGCAGTCCACAGGGAAAGACTGAAGCTTTCTTT. Its protein is CASSPQGKTEAFF.

This clone appeared a single time. The chain has TRBV13 and TRBJ2-5; 10 positions match TRBD2. The end of the DNA fits TRBJ2-7 better, so the J call may be wrong. Per germline, CDR1 PRHDT and CDR2 FYEKMQ (reference sequence). The CDR3 is 16 residues long. CDR3 in DNA: TGTGCCAGCAGCCCTGGGACTAGCGATGGCTCCTACGAGCAGTACTTC. As protein: CASSPGTSDGSYEQYF.

The rearrangement uses TRBV6-5 and TRBJ1-1; D not certain. This CDR3 comprises 14 residues. Per germline, CDR1 MNHEY and CDR2 SVGAGI. V lost 6 bases and J 3 bases, leaving 14 bases between the germline ends. CDR3 loop: CASREYQTDTEAFF. CDR3 bases: TGTGCCAGCAGGGAGTACCAAACGGACACTGAAGCTTTCTTT.